This T cell receptor beta chain derives from a study of blood T cell repertoires in COVID-19. In the authors' methods: Researchers report that nucleated cell counts were estimated from reference gene primer amplification. Profiling relied on immunoSEQ multiplex PCR, and the TCRdb table lists in-frame clones only, not all of them. D and trimming were read from the DNA, whereas the V and J calls and clone size are those reported in that table. Of over 110,000 clones listed, approximately 88% are singletons. The CDR3 runs to 12 residues. V shed 3 bases and J shed 5 bases, with 2 bases lying between them. Germline CDR1 reads SEHNR; CDR2 reads FQNEAQ (reference sequence).

Sequencing input: peripheral blood. This chain joins TRBV7-9 and TRBJ1-6; D call uncertain. The source of this sequence is a human donor in a cohort sampled during active COVID-19. CDR3 residues: CASSFNNSPLHF. CDR3 sequence (DNA): TGTGCCAGCAGCTTTAATAATTCACCCCTCCACTTT.